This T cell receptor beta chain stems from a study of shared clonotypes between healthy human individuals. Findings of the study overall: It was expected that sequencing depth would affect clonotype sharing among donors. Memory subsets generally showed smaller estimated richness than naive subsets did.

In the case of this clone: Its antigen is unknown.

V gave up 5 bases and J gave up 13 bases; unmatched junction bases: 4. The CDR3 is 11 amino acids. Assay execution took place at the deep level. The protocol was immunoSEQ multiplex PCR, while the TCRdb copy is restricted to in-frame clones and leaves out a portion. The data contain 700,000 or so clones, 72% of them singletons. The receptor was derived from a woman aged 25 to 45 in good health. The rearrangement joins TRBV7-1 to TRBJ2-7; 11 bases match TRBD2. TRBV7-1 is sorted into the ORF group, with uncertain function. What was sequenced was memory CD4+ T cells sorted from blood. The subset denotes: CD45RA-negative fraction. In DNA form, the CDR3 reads TGTGCCAGCAGCGATAGCGGGAGGGCTTACTTC. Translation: CASSDSGRAYF.